The present TCR beta chain was sequenced within a study of blood T cell repertoires in COVID-19. This clone was seen only once. The protocol was immunoSEQ multiplex PCR, while the TCRdb copy is restricted to in-frame clones and leaves out a portion. The table lists more than 95,000 clones, 80% to 85% of them singletons. The sample consisted of peripheral blood. This receptor was taken from a woman of 80 years or more with acute or convalescent COVID-19.

The CDR3 sequence: CASSLDGSSYNEQFF. The DNA of the CDR3 is TGTGCCAGCAGCTTAGACGGGAGCTCCTACAATGAGCAGTTCTTC. V is TRBV7-7 and J is TRBJ2-1; D possibly corresponds to TRBD2 (6 bases). V lost 1 base and J 0 bases, leaving 7 bases between the germline ends. The CDR3 runs 15 residues. CDR1 is SSHAT and CDR2 is FNYEAQ in the germline V gene (reference sequence).